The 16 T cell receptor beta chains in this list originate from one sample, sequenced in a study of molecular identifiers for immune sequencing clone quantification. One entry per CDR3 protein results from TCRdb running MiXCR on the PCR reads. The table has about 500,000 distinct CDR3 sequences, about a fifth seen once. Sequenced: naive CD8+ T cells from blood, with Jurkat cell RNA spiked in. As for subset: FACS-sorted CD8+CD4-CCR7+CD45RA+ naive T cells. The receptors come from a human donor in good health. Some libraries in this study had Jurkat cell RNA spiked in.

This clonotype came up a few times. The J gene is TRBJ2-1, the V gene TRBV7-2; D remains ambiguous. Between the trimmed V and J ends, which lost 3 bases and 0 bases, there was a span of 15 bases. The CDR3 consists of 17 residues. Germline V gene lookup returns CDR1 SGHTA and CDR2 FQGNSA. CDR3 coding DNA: TGTGCCAGCAGCTTTCCCGACTCCCCCTCCTCCTACAATGAGCAGTTCTTC. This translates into CASSFPDSPSSYNEQFF.

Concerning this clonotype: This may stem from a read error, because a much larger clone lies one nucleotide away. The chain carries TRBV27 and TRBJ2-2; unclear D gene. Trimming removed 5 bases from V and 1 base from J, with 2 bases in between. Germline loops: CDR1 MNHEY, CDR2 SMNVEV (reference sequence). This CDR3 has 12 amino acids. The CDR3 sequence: CASSKNTGELFF. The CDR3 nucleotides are TGTGCCAGCAGTAAGAACACCGGGGAGCTGTTTTTT.

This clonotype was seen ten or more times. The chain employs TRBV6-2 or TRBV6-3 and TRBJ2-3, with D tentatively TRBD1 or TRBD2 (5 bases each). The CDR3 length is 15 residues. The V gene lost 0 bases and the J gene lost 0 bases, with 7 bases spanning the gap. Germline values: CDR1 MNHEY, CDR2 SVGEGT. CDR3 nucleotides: TGTGCCAGCAGTTACTCAAGGGACAGCACAGATACGCAGTATTTT. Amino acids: CASSYSRDSTDTQYF.

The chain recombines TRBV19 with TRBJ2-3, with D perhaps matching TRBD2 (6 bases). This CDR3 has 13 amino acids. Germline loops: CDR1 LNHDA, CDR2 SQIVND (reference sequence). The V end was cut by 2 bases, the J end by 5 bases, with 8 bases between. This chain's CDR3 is CASSILARDTQYF. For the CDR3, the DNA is TGTGCCAGTAGTATACTAGCGAGAGATACGCAGTATTTT.

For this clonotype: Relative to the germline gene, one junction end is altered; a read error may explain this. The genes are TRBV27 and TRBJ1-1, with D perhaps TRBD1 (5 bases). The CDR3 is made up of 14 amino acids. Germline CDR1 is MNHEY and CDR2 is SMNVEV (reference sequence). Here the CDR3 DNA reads TGTGCCAGCAGTTTCAGGGATACAAACACTGTAGCTTTCTTT. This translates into CASSFRDTNTVAFF.

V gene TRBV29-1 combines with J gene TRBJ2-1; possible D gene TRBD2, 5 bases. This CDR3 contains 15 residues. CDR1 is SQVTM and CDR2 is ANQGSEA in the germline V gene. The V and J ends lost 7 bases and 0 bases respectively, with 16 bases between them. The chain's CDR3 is CSAAGGGGSYNEQFF. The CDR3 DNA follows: TGCAGCGCTGCTGGTGGCGGAGGCTCCTACAATGAGCAGTTCTTC.

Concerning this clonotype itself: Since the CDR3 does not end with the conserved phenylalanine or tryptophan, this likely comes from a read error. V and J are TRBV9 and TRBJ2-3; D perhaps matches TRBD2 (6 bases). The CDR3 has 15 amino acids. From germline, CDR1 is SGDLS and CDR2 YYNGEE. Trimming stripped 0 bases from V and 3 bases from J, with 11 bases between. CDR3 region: CASSVDSGRTDTQYS. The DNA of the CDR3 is TGTGCCAGCAGCGTAGACTCCGGGAGAACAGATACGCAGTATTCT.

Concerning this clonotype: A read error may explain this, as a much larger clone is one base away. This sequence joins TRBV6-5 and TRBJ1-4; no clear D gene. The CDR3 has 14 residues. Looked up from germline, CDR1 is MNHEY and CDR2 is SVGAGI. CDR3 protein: CASSFDGVGEKPFF. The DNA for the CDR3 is TGTGCCAGCAGTTTTGACGGAGTAGGAGAAAAACCGTTTTTT.

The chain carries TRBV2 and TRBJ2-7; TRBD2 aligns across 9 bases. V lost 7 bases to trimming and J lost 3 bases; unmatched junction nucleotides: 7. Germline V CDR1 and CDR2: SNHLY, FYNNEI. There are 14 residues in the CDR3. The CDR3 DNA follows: TGTGCCAGCATCCTCGGGACTAGCCGCTACGAGCAGTACTTC. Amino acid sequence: CASILGTSRYEQYF.

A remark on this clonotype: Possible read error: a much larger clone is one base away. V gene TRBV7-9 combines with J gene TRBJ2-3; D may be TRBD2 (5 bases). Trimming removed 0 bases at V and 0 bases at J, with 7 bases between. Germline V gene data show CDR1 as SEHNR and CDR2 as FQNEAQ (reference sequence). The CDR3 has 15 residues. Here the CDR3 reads CASSLASESTDTQYF. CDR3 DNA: TGTGCCAGCAGCTTAGCTAGCGAGAGCACAGATACGCAGTATTTT.

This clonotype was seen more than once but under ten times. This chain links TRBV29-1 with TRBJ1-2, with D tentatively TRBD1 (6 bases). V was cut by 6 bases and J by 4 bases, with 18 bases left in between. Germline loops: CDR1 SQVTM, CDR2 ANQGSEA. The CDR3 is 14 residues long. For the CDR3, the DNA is TGCAGCGTGGGGGGAGCAACAGGGACCTATGGCTACACCTTC. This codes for CSVGGATGTYGYTF.

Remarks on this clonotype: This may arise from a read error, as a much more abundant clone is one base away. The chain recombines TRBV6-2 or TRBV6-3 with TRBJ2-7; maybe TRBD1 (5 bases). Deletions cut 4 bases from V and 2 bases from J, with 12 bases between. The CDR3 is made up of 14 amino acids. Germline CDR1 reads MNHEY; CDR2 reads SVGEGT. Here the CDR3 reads CASSSRQRTYEQYF. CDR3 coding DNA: TGTGCCAGCAGTTCGAGACAGCGAACCTACGAGCAGTACTTC.

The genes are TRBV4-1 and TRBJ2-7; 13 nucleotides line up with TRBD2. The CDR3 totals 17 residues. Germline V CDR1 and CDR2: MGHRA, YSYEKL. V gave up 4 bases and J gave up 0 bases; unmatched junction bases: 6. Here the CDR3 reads CASSLGTSGVFSYEQYF. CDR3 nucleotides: TGCGCCAGCAGCCTAGGGACTAGCGGGGTGTTCTCCTACGAGCAGTACTTC.

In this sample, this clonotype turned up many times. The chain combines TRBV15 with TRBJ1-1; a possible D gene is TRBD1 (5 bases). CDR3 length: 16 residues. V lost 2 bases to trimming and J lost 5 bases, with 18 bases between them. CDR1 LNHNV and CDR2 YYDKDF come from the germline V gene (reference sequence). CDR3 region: CATSRQTGIGDTEAFF. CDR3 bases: TGTGCCACCAGCAGACAAACAGGAATCGGGGATACTGAAGCTTTCTTT.

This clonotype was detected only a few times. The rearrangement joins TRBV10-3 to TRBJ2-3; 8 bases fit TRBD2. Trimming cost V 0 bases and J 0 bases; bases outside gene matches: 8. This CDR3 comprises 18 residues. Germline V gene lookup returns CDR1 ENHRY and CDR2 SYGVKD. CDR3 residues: CAISESLRAGASTDTQYF. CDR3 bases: TGTGCCATCAGTGAGTCTTTAAGAGCGGGGGCTAGCACAGATACGCAGTATTTT.

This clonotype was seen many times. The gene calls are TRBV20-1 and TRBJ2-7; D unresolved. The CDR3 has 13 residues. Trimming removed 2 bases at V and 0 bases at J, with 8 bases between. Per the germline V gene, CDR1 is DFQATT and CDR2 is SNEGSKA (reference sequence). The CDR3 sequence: CSARRASSYEQYF. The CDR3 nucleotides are TGCAGTGCTAGAAGAGCGAGCTCCTACGAGCAGTACTTC.